The present entry profiles one T cell receptor (beta chain) with its context. What it binds is unknown. The source of the sample is a study of vaccination and CD4 T cells after COVID-19. In the study overall: Overlapping SARS-CoV-2, HCoV-NL63, HCoV-OC43 and HCoV-229E spike peptides were used to stimulate cells.

This CDR3 has 15 residues. Germline V lookup: CDR1 SGHTA, CDR2 FQGNSA. V was pared by 5 bases and J by 2 bases, with 14 bases between. Treatment indicated: 10-day PBMC culture with coronavirus spike peptide pools or control peptides (ViraFEST assay). Cultured CD4+ T-cell DNA underwent Oncomine TCR Beta short-read sequencing. MiXCR was run by TCRdb on the PCR reads, yielding one entry per CDR3 protein. In the table there are about 15,000 distinct CDR3 sequences, about three quarters of which are singletons. Sample: CD4+ T cells from blood, cultured in vitro. J is TRBJ2-3 and V is TRBV7-2; no clear D gene. The TCR comes from a human donor who had recovered from COVID-19. The CDR3 sequence is CASSPPGQLTDTQYF. For the CDR3, the DNA is TGTGCCAGCAGCCCACCTGGGCAGCTCACAGATACGCAGTATTTT.